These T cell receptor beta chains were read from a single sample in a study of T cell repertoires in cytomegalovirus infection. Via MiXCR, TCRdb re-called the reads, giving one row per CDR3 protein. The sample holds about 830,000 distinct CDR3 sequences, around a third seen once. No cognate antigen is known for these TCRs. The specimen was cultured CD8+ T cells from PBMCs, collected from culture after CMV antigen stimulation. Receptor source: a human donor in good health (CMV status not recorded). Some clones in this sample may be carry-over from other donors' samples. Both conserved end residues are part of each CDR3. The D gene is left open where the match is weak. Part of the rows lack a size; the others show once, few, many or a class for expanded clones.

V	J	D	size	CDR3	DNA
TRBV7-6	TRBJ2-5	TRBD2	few	CASTLGGAGGETQYF	TGTGCCAGCACCTTGGGCGGGGCGGGGGGAGAGACCCAGTACTTC
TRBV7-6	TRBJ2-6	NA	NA	CASSRGSIRRSSGANVLTF	TGTGCCAGCAGCAGGGGTAGTATACGGAGGAGCTCTGGGGCCAACGTCCTGACTTTC
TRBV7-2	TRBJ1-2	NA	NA	CASSLEGAGGLGYTF	TGTGCCAGCAGCTTAGAGGGTGCGGGGGGGCTTGGCTACACCTTC
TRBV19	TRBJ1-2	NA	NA	CASSIDLTGDYGYTF	TGTGCCAGTAGTATAGATCTGACAGGCGACTATGGCTACACCTTC
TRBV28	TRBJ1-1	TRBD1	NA	CASRHRVDRETEAFF	TGTGCCAGCAGGCACCGCGTGGACAGGGAGACTGAAGCTTTCTTT
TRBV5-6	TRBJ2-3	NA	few	CASSFEGSDTQYF	TGTGCCAGCAGCTTCGAAGGCTCAGATACGCAGTATTTT
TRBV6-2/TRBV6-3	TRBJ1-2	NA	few	CASTDGGLDGYTF	TGTGCCAGCACCGACGGCGGGCTGGACGGCTACACCTTC
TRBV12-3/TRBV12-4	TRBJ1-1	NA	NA	CASSLVIMDITEAFF	TGTGCCAGCAGTTTAGTGATCATGGACATCACTGAAGCTTTCTTT
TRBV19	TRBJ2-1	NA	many	CASSSTGNSYNEQFF	TGTGCCAGTAGTAGCACAGGGAACTCCTACAATGAGCAGTTCTTC
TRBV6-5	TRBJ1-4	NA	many	CASSYSPKKRSNEKLFF	TGTGCCAGCAGTTACTCTCCCAAGAAGCGATCTAATGAAAAACTGTTTTTT
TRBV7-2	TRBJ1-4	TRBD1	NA	CASSLEQGAVYEKLFF	TGTGCCAGCAGCTTAGAGCAGGGGGCGGTATATGAAAAACTGTTTTTT
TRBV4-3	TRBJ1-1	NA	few	CASSPRVSLNTEAFF	TGCGCCAGCAGCCCAAGGGTCAGCTTGAACACTGAAGCTTTCTTT
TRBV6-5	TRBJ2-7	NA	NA	CASSYQVTEVPYEQYF	TGTGCCAGCAGTTACCAAGTGACGGAGGTTCCCTACGAGCAGTACTTC
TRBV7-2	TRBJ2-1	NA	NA	CAGSLAAYNEQFF	TGTGCCGGCAGCCTAGCAGCCTACAATGAGCAGTTCTTC
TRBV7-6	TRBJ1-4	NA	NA	CASSLRAPIGPTNEKLFF	TGTGCCAGCAGCTTAAGGGCACCAATCGGGCCAACTAATGAAAAACTGTTTTTT
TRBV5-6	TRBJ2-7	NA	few	CASSPGDSYEQYF	TGTGCCAGCAGCCCAGGAGATTCCTACGAGCAGTACTTC
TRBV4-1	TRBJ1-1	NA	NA	CANSQVSGTNTEAFF	TGCGCCAACAGCCAAGTGAGCGGCACGAACACTGAAGCTTTCTTT
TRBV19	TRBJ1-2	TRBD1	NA	CASSGTGTFLGYTF	TGTGCCAGTAGTGGGACAGGGACATTTCTTGGCTACACCTTC
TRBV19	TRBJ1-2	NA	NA	CASSIDWTFTVYGYTF	TGTGCCAGTAGTATAGACTGGACATTTACCGTTTATGGCTACACCTTC
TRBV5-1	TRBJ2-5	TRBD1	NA	CASRGQGPSNDPQYF	TGCGCCAGCAGGGGACAGGGACCAAGTAACGACCCCCAGTACTTC
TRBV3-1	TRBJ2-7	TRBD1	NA	CASSQGDRGRRSYEQYF	TGTGCCAGCAGCCAAGGCGACAGGGGGCGAAGGTCCTACGAGCAGTACTTC
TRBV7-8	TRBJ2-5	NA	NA	CASSFGGWGETQYF	TGTGCCAGCAGCTTTGGGGGCTGGGGGGAGACCCAGTACTTC
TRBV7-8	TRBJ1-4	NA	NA	CASSYRPGHNEKLFF	TGTGCCAGCAGCTACCGCCCCGGGCATAATGAAAAACTGTTTTTT
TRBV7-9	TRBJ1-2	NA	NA	CASSPRDCGYTF	TGTGCCAGCAGCCCCCGGGACTGTGGCTACACCTTC
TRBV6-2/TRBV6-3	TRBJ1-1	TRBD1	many	CASRQGADTEAFF	TGTGCCAGCAGACAGGGGGCGGACACTGAAGCTTTCTTT
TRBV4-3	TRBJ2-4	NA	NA	CASSHRQRTKNIQYF	TGCGCCAGCAGCCACCGACAGCGAACCAAAAACATTCAGTACTTC
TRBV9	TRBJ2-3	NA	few	CASSVRGSTDTQYF	TGTGCCAGCAGCGTAAGGGGAAGCACAGATACGCAGTATTTT
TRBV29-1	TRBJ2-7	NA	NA	CSASWGSIYEQYF	TGCAGCGCCAGTTGGGGGTCCATCTACGAGCAGTACTTC
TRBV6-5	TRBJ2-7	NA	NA	CASSYGRIYEQYF	TGTGCCAGCAGTTACGGACGGATCTACGAGCAGTACTTC
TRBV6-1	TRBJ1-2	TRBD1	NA	CASSGYTGTGGEYSYGYTF	TGTGCCAGCAGTGGATATACCGGGACAGGGGGCGAGTATAGCTATGGCTACACCTTC
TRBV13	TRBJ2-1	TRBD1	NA	CASSDGTGDLYNEQFF	TGTGCCAGCAGTGACGGCACAGGGGACCTTTACAATGAGCAGTTCTTC
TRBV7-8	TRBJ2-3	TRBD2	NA	CVSSTSGGAADTQYF	TGTGTCAGCAGCACTAGCGGGGGGGCTGCAGATACGCAGTATTTT
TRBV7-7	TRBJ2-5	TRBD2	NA	CASSILAGEIETQYF	TGTGCTAGCAGCATACTAGCGGGTGAGATCGAGACCCAGTACTTC
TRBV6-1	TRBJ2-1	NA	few	CASTEAPNSYNEQFF	TGTGCCAGCACTGAGGCCCCAAACTCCTACAATGAGCAGTTCTTC
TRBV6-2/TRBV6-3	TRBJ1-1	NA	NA	CASGYPPETEAFF	TGTGCCAGCGGTTACCCTCCGGAGACTGAAGCTTTCTTT
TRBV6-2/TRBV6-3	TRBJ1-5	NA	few	CASSQALNQPQHF	TGTGCCAGCAGCCAGGCCCTCAATCAGCCCCAGCATTTT
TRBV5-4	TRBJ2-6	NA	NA	CASNVLGEPSGANVLTF	TGTGCCAGCAACGTTCTTGGGGAGCCCTCTGGGGCCAACGTCCTGACTTTC
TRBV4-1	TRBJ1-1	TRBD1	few	CASSQAGTVGNTEAFF	TGCGCCAGCAGCCAAGCGGGGACAGTCGGGAACACTGAAGCTTTCTTT
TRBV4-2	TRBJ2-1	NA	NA	CASSQKGVMWGTNEQFF	TGTGCCAGCAGCCAGAAGGGGGTGATGTGGGGGACGAATGAGCAGTTCTTC
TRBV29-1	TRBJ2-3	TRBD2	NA	CSVEGGLAGSTDTQYF	TGCAGCGTTGAAGGAGGGCTAGCGGGGAGCACAGATACGCAGTATTTT
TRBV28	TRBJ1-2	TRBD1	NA	CASSPIGTDFNYGYTF	TGTGCCAGCAGTCCGATCGGGACAGATTTTAACTATGGCTACACCTTC
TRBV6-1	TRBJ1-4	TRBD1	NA	CASRPQGFRVTNEKLFF	TGTGCCAGCAGGCCACAGGGGTTTAGGGTAACTAATGAAAAACTGTTTTTT
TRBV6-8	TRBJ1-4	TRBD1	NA	CASSTGQGAANEKLFF	TGTGCCAGCAGTACCGGACAGGGGGCAGCTAATGAAAAACTGTTTTTT
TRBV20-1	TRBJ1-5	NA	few	CSAGGDGSLNQPQHF	TGCAGTGCTGGGGGGGACGGGTCACTCAATCAGCCCCAGCATTTT
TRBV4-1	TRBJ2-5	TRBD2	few	CASSLLMGEGETQYF	TGCGCCAGCAGCCTGCTCATGGGGGAGGGTGAGACCCAGTACTTC
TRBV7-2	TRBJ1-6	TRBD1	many	CASSFGTGNSPLHF	TGTGCCAGCAGTTTCGGGACAGGGAATTCACCCCTCCACTTT
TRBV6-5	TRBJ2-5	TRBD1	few	CASSYGTAQETQYF	TGTGCCAGCAGTTACGGGACAGCGCAAGAGACCCAGTACTTC
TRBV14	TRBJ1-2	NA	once	CASSRNRSGVYGYTF	TGTGCCAGCAGCCGCAACAGGAGCGGGGTTTATGGCTACACCTTC
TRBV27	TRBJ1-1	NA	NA	CASSSLDPEGEAFF	TGTGCCAGCAGTTCCTTAGACCCAGAAGGTGAAGCTTTCTTT
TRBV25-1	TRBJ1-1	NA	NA	CASSYGRRTEAFF	TGTGCCAGCAGTTACGGCAGAAGGACTGAAGCTTTCTTT
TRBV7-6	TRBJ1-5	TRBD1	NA	CASSLGGTGIQPQHF	TGTGCCAGCAGCCTAGGGGGGACAGGGATTCAGCCCCAGCATTTT
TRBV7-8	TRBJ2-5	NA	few	CASSLVQGRETQYF	TGTGCCAGCAGCTTAGTGCAGGGCAGGGAGACCCAGTACTTC
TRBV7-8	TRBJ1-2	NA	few	CASWDGRYGYTF	TGTGCCAGCTGGGACGGCCGGTATGGCTACACCTTC